This T cell receptor beta chain was recorded in a study of T cell responses to AZD1222 COVID-19 vaccine. CDR3 length: 17 amino acids. Germline-derived CDR1 and CDR2 are LNHDA and SQIVND (reference sequence). V dropped 3 bases and J dropped 2; count of bases not matched to a gene: 6. Sequencing used immunoSEQ multiplex PCR; TCRdb keeps in-frame clones, though not all of them. The sample shows fewer than 120,000 clones, 88% of them seen only once. The chain links TRBV19 to TRBJ2-4; 11 nucleotides match TRBD1. This clonotype originated in an adult in good health. This sample comprised peripheral blood, obtained on day 0 of AZD1222 vaccination. In DNA, the CDR3 is TGTGCCAGTAGTATTGGGGGACAGGGGGTGACCAAAAACATTCAGTACTTC. Protein sequence: CASSIGGQGVTKNIQYF. Based on the CDR3 plus reference TRBV19 and TRBJ2-4, the full variable domain is DGGITQSPKYLFRKEGQNVTLSCEQNLNHDAMYWYRQDPGQGLRLIYYSQIVNDFQKGDIAEGYSVSREKKESFPLTVTSAQKNPTAFYLCASSIGGQGVTKNIQYFGAGTRLSVL.